This TCR beta chain was documented in a study of T cell responses to AZD1222 COVID-19 vaccine. This clone occurred a few times. The antigen remains unidentified. In germline, CDR1 is ENHRY, CDR2 SYGVKD. The ends were cut back, 6 bases at V and 7 bases at J, with 19 bases in the middle. This CDR3 is built from 15 residues. Sequencing used immunoSEQ multiplex PCR; TCRdb keeps in-frame clones, though not all of them. The sample contains over 110,000 clones, roughly nine tenths of which appear only once. General study results and limits: Without day 14 samples, only post-peak T cell repertoires were studied.

V gene TRBV10-3 combines with J gene TRBJ2-1; D might be TRBD1 (5 bases). This clonotype was obtained from an adult who received the AZD1222 COVID-19 vaccine. The sample here was peripheral blood, taken 28 days after the second AZD1222 dose. The CDR3 DNA follows: TGTGCCATCAGGGCCGCCGATGGGGCAAGAAATGAGCAGTTCTTC. Protein sequence: CAIRAADGARNEQFF.